This record looks at one TCR beta chain sequence and its context. Its specificity is unknown. CDR1 and CDR2 from the germline V gene are SGHRS and YFSETQ. The CDR3 is made up of 15 amino acids. This entry is derived from a study of T cells expressing NK-cell markers. About the research overall: It was sorted CD3+CD56+NKG2C+, CD3+CD56+NKG2C- and CD3+CD56-NKG2C+ T cells that supplied the TCR beta repertoires. Of eight sequenced donors, seven were HCMV-seropositive and one HCMV-seronegative. Findings and caveats of the study: Several donors likewise had their CD3+CD56-NKG2C+ fraction led by these clonotypes. Among CD8+ T cells from roughly six donors, dominant NKG2C+ clonotypes accounted for roughly 1.0-7.0%.

TCRdb reprocessed the 5' RACE reads, keeping one entry per CDR3 protein, no DNA. The sample holds fewer than 200,000 distinct CDR3 sequences. V and J are TRBV5-1 and TRBJ2-3; TCRdb's D call of TRBD2 is untestable without DNA. Sequencing used blood T cells: a sorted CD56 or NKG2C T cell subset, CD4+ or CD8+ T cells, or bulk PBMC T cells (not recorded which). This TCR was recovered from a woman aged 18 to 75 in good health. This chain's CDR3 is CASSLEGPPTDTQYF. Complete variable domain (other parts from reference TRBV5-1 and TRBJ2-3): KAGVTQTPRYLIKTRGQQVTLSCSPISGHRSVSWYQQTPGQGLQFLFEYFSETQRNKGNFPGRFSGRQFSNSRSEMNVSTLELGDSALYLCASSLEGPPTDTQYFGPGTRLTVL.